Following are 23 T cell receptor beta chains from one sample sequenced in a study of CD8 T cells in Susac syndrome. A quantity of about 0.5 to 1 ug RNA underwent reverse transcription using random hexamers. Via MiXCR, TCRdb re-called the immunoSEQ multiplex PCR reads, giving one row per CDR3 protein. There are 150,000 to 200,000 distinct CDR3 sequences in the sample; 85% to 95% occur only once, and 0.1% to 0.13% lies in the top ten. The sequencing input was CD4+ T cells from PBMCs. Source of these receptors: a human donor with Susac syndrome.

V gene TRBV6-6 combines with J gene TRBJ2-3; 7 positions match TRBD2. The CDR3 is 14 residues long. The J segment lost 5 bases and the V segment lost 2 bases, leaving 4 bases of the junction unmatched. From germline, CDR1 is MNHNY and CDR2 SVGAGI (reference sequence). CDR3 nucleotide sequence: TGTGCCAGCAGTTACCTGACGGGAGGAGATACGCAGTATTTT. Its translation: CASSYLTGGDTQYF.

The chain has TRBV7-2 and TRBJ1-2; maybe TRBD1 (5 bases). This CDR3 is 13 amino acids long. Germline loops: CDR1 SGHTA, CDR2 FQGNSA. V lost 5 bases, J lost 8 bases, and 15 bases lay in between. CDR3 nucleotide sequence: TGTGCCAGCAGCAGGGACTTCCGGGGGGGCTACACCTTC. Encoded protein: CASSRDFRGGYTF.

The DNA for the CDR3 is TGTGCCAGCAGCCCCGGACAGGGCCCGTATGGCTACACCTTC. Protein: CASSPGQGPYGYTF. The chain carries TRBV4-2 and TRBJ1-2; 8 bases match TRBD1. With V trimmed by 4 bases and J by 5 bases, 6 bases remained unmatched. Germline values: CDR1 LGHNA, CDR2 YNFKEQ. This CDR3 contains 14 residues.

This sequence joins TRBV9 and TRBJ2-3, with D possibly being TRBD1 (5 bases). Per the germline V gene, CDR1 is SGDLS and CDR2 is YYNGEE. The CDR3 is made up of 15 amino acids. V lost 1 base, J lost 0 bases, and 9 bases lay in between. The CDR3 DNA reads TGTGCCAGCAGCGTAAGGGGATCTAGCACAGATACGCAGTATTTT. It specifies CASSVRGSSTDTQYF.

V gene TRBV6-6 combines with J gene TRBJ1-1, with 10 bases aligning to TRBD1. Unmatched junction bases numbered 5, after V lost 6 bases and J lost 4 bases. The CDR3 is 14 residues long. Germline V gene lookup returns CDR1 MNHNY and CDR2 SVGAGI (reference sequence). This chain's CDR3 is CASSDRGHGTEAFF. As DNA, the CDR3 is TGTGCCAGCAGCGACAGGGGGCACGGCACTGAAGCTTTCTTT.

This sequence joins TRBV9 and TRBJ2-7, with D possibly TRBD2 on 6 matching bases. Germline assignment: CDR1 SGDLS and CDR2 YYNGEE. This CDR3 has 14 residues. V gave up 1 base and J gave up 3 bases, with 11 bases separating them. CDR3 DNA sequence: TGTGCCAGCAGCGTATCGGGGCGGGGCTACGAGCAGTACTTC. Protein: CASSVSGRGYEQYF.

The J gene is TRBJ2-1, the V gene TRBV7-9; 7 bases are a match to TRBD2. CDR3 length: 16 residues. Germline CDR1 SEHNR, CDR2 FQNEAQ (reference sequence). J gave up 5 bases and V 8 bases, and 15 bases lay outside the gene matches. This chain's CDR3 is CASPRELTSENNEQFF. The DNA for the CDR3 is TGTGCCAGCCCTAGGGAATTAACTAGCGAAAACAATGAGCAGTTCTTC.

This chain's CDR3 is CASSQAREQYF. The CDR3 coding sequence is TGTGCCAGCTCCCAGGCCCGTGAGCAGTACTTC. The V and J genes are TRBV7-2 and TRBJ2-7, with D uncertain. CDR1 and CDR2 from the germline V gene are SGHTA and FQGNSA. This CDR3 is 11 amino acids long. The ends were cut back, 8 bases at V and 7 bases at J, with 12 bases in the middle.

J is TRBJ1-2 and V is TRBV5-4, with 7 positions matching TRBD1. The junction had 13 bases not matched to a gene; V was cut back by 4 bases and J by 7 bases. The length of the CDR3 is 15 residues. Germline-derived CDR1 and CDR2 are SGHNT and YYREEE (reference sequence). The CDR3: CASSGDSQLAGGYTF. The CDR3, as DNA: TGTGCCAGCAGCGGGGACAGCCAACTAGCCGGTGGCTACACCTTC.

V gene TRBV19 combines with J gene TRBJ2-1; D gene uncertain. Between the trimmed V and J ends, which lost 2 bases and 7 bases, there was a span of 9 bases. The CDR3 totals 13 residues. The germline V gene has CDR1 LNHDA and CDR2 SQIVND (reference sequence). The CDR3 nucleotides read TGTGCCAGTAGTATAAACGAGCTGAATGAGCAGTTCTTC. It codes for CASSINELNEQFF.

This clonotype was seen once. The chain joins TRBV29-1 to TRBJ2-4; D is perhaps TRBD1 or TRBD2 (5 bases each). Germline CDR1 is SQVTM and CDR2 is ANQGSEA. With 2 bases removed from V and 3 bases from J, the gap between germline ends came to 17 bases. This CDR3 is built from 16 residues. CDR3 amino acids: CSVELGRARGKNIQYF. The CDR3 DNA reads TGCAGCGTTGAACTGGGCAGGGCGAGGGGCAAAAACATTCAGTACTTC.

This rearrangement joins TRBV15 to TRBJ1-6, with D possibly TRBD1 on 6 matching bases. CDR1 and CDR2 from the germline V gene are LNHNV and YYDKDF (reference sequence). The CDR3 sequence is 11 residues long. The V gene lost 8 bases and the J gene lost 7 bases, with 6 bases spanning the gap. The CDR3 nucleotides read TGTGCCACCGGACAGAATTCACCCCTCCACTTT. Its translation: CATGQNSPLHF. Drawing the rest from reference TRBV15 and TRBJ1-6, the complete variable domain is DAMVIQNPRYQVTQFGKPVTLSCSQTLNHNVMYWYQQKSSQAPKLLFHYYDKDFNNEADTPDNFQSRRPNTSFCFLDIRSPGLGDTAMYLCATGQNSPLHFGNGTRLTVT.

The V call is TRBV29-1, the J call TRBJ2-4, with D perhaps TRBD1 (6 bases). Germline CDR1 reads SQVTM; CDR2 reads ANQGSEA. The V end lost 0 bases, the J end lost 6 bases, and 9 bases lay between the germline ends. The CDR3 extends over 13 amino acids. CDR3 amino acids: CSVEDLTGNIQYF. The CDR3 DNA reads TGCAGCGTTGAAGACTTGACAGGAAACATTCAGTACTTC.

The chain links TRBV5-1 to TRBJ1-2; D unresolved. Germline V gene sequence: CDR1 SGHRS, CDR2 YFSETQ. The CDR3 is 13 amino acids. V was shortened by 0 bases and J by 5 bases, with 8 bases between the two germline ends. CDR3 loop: CASSLDPRYGYTF. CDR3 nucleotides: TGCGCCAGCAGCTTGGATCCCCGATATGGCTACACCTTC.

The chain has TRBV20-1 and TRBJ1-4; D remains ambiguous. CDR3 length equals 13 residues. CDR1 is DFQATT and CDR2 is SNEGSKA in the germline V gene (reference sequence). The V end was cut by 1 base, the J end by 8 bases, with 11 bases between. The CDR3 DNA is TGCAGTGCTAGAGGTGCCCGGGGAGAAAAACTGTTTTTT. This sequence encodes CSARGARGEKLFF.

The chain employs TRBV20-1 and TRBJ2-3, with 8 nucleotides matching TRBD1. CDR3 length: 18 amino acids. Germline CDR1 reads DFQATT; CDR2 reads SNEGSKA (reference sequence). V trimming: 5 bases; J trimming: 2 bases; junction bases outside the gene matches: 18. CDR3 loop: CSAFLNPGQGQNTDTQYF. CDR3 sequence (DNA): TGCAGTGCTTTTCTAAACCCCGGACAGGGACAAAACACAGATACGCAGTATTTT.

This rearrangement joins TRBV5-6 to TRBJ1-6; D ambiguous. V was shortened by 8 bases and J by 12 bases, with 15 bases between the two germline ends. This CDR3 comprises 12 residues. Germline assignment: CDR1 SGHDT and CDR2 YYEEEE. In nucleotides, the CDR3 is TGTGCCAGTAGCAGCGACCAAGAACCCCTCCACTTT. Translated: CASSSDQEPLHF.

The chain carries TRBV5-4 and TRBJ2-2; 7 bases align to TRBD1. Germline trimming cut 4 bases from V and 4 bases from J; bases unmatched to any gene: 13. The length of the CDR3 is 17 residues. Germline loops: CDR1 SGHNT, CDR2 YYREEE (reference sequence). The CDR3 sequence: CASSPGGAGKTTGELFF. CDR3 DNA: TGTGCCAGCAGCCCAGGGGGTGCAGGGAAGACCACCGGGGAGCTGTTTTTT. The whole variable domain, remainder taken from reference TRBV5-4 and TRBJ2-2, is ETGVTQSPTHLIKTRGQQVTLRCSSQSGHNTVSWYQQALGQGPQFIFQYYREEENGRGNFPPRFSGLQFPNYSSELNVNALELDDSALYLCASSPGGAGKTTGELFFGEGSRLTVL.

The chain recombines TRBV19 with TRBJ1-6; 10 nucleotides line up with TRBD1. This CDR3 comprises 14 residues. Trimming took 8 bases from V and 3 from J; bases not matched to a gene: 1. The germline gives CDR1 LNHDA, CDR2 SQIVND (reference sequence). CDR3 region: CASGQGDYNSPLHF. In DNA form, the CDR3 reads TGTGCCAGTGGACAGGGGGACTATAATTCACCCCTCCACTTT.

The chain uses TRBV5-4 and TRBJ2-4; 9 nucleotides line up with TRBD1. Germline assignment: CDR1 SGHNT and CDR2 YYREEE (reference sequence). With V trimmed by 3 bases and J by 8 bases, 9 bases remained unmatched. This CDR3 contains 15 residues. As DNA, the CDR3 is TGTGCCAGCAGCTCGCCGGGACAGGGTAGCGACATTCAGTACTTC. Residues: CASSSPGQGSDIQYF.

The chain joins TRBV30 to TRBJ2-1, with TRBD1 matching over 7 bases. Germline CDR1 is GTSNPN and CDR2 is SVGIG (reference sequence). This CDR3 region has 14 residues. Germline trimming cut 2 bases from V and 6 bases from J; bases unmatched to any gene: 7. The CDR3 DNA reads TGTGCCTGGAGTAAATCTTCAGGGGGCAATGAGCAGTTCTTC. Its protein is CAWSKSSGGNEQFF.

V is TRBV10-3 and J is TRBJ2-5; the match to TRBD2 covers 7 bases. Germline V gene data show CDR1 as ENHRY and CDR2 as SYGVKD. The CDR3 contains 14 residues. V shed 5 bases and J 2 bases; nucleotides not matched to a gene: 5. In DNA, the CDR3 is TGTGCCATCAGTCAAGCGGGGTCACAAGAGACCCAGTACTTC. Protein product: CAISQAGSQETQYF.

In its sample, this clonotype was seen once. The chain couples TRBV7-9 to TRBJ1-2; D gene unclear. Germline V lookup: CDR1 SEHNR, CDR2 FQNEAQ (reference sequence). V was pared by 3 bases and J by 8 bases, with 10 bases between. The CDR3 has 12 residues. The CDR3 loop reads CASSFAPPGYTF. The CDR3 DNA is TGTGCCAGCAGCTTCGCACCGCCGGGCTACACCTTC. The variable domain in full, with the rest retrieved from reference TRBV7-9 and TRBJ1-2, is DTGVSQNPRHKITKRGQNVTFRCDPISEHNRLYWYRQTLGQGPEFLTYFQNEAQLEKSRLLSDRFSAERPKGSFSTLEIQRTEQGDSAMYLCASSFAPPGYTFGSGTRLTVV.